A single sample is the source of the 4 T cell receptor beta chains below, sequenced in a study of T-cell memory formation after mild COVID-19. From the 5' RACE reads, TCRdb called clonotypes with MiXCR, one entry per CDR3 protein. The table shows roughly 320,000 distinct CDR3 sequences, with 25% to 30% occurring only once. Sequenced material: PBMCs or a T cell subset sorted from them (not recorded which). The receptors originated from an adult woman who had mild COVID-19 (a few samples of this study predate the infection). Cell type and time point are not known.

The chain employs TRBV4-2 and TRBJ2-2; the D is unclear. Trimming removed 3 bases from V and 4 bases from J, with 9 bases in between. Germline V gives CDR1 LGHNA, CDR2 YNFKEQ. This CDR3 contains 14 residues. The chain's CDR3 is CASSQASITGELFF. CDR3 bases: TGTGCCAGCAGCCAGGCTTCAATCACCGGGGAGCTGTTTTTT.

In nucleotides, the CDR3 is TGCAGCGCCAAGCGGGGGAGTTTCGGCAATGAGCAGTTCTTC. Residues: CSAKRGSFGNEQFF. V is TRBV29-1 and J is TRBJ2-1; 8 bases are shared with TRBD2. V lost 7 bases to trimming and J lost 6 bases; unmatched junction nucleotides: 11. The CDR3 totals 14 residues. The V gene's germline CDR1 is SQVTM and CDR2 ANQGSEA.

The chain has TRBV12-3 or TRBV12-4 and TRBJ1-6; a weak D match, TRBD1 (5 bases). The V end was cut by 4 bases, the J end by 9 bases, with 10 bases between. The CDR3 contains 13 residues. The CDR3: CASSSYGGSPLHF. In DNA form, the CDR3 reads TGTGCCAGCAGTTCATACGGGGGTTCACCCCTCCACTTT.

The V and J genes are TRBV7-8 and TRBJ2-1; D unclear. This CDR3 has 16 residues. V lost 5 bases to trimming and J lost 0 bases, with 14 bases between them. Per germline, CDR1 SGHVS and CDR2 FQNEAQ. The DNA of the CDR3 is TGTGCCAGCAGCCTCAACCGGCGTCGCTCCTACAATGAGCAGTTCTTC. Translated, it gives CASSLNRRRSYNEQFF.